A single sample gave rise to the 25 T cell receptor beta chains below, sequenced in a study of blood T cell repertoires in COVID-19. Profiling relied on immunoSEQ multiplex PCR, and the TCRdb table lists in-frame clones only, not all of them. Of 200,000 to 300,000 clones listed, around nine tenths are singletons. Sample: peripheral blood. The receptors stem from a man aged 35-49 years who had recovered from COVID-19.

The rearrangement links TRBV9 to TRBJ2-3, with D possibly matching TRBD2 (6 bases). Trimming took 3 bases from V and 2 from J, leaving 13 bases between them. Germline CDR1 reads SGDLS; CDR2 reads YYNGEE. The CDR3 contains 15 residues. The CDR3 spells CASSAAGRYTDTQYF. The CDR3 DNA is TGTGCCAGCAGCGCCGCGGGGAGATACACAGATACGCAGTATTTT.

J is TRBJ2-1 and V is TRBV9, with 11 bases aligning to TRBD2. Germline V gene lookup returns CDR1 SGDLS and CDR2 YYNGEE. The CDR3 totals 16 residues. V trimming: 4 bases; J trimming: 7 bases; junction bases outside the gene matches: 10. This chain's CDR3 is CASSPRTSGPPNEQFF. Here the CDR3 DNA reads TGTGCCAGCAGCCCCCGGACTAGCGGGCCCCCTAATGAGCAGTTCTTC.

The chain employs TRBV7-9 and TRBJ2-1; D possibly corresponds to TRBD2 (5 bases). This CDR3 contains 12 residues. Germline V lookup: CDR1 SEHNR, CDR2 FQNEAQ (reference sequence). Trimming cost V 3 bases and J 6 bases, with 6 bases left between them. As DNA, the CDR3 is TGTGCCAGCAGCTTTGGGAGCAATGAGCAGTTCTTC. Its translation: CASSFGSNEQFF.

The chain has TRBV4-1 and TRBJ2-2; D ambiguous. The germline V gene encodes CDR1 MGHRA and CDR2 YSYEKL. Trimming removed 6 bases from V and 5 bases from J, with 13 bases in between. This CDR3 has 14 residues. The CDR3 DNA follows: TGCGCCAGCAGACCCATATTGAGAACCGGGGAGCTGTTTTTT. As protein: CASRPILRTGELFF.

Only a few counts were recorded for this clone. The chain joins TRBV7-9 to TRBJ2-7; 7 bases match TRBD2. The V segment lost 5 bases and the J segment 6 bases; nucleotides outside the gene matches: 19. This CDR3 has 17 residues. CDR1 SEHNR and CDR2 FQNEAQ come from the germline V gene (reference sequence). As DNA, the CDR3 is TGTGCCAGCAGCAACTTCGCCGAGAAGCGGGGTTTGAGCGAGCAGTACTTC. Its translation is CASSNFAEKRGLSEQYF.

This clone came up many times. The chain couples TRBV5-5 to TRBJ1-5; no clear D gene. Germline values: CDR1 SGHKS, CDR2 YYEKEE (reference sequence). The CDR3 is 16 residues long. Trimming pared 2 bases from V and 2 bases from J, leaving 14 bases between. The CDR3 is CASSLLSGWGNQPQHF. The DNA for the CDR3 is TGTGCCAGCAGCTTACTTAGCGGGTGGGGCAATCAGCCCCAGCATTTT.

The chain uses TRBV28 and TRBJ1-3; 9 bases fit TRBD1. In germline, CDR1 is MDHEN, CDR2 SYDVKM. V lost 2 bases and J lost 4; bases outside the gene matches: 6. There are 16 residues in the CDR3. CDR3 region: CASSLRRTGVGNTIYF. The DNA of the CDR3 is TGTGCCAGCAGTTTACGGCGGACAGGGGTCGGAAACACCATATATTTT.

The rearrangement links TRBV4-3 to TRBJ2-6; TRBD1 is a possible D gene (5 bases). The CDR3 has 13 amino acids. V was trimmed by 8 bases and J by 5 bases, leaving 10 bases between them. Germline V CDR1 and CDR2: LGHNA, YSLEER. CDR3 residues: CASRWTRANVLTF. The DNA for the CDR3 is TGCGCCAGCCGATGGACACGGGCCAACGTCCTGACTTTC.

The CDR3 loop is CASSQPGQGSHTQYF. As DNA, the CDR3 is TGTGCCAGCAGTCAACCGGGACAGGGATCACATACGCAGTATTTT. The chain employs TRBV7-2 and TRBJ2-3; 9 bases fit TRBD1. The CDR3 covers 15 residues. The germline V gene has CDR1 SGHTA and CDR2 FQGNSA. Losses at the gene ends were 6 bases for V and 7 bases for J; bases not matched to a gene: 11. Full variable domain (remainder filled in from reference TRBV7-2 and TRBJ2-3): GAGVSQSPSNKVTEKGKDVELRCDPISGHTALYWYRQSLGQGLEFLIYFQGNSAPDKSGLPSDRFSAERTGGSVSTLTIQRTQQEDSAVYLCASSQPGQGSHTQYFGPGTRLTVL.

V usage is TRBV19 and J usage is TRBJ2-3; 11 bases are a match to TRBD1. The germline V gene encodes CDR1 LNHDA and CDR2 SQIVND (reference sequence). The CDR3 runs 16 residues. V was pared by 5 bases and J by 3 bases, with 7 bases of the junction left unmatched. The CDR3 sequence: CASSGRGTGGTDTQYF. The CDR3 DNA sequence: TGTGCCAGTAGTGGGCGTGGGACAGGGGGAACAGATACGCAGTATTTT.

The rearrangement uses TRBV27 and TRBJ2-3; D unclear. The germline CDR1 and CDR2 sequences are MNHEY and SMNVEV (reference sequence). The CDR3 extends over 12 amino acids. The V gene lost 4 bases and the J gene lost 7 bases, with 9 bases spanning the gap. CDR3 bases: TGTGCCAGCAGTTCCGTACCTAATACGCAGTATTTT. Amino acid sequence: CASSSVPNTQYF.

The CDR3 region has the DNA TGTGCCAGCAGCGTAGACCAGGGGCGCACTGAAGCTTTCTTT. Translated: CASSVDQGRTEAFF. The chain combines TRBV9 with TRBJ1-1; D perhaps matches TRBD1 (6 bases). Germline V CDR1 and CDR2: SGDLS, YYNGEE. With 0 bases removed from V and 4 bases from J, the gap between germline ends came to 10 bases. CDR3 size: 14 residues.

The chain couples TRBV4-3 to TRBJ2-2; tentatively, D is TRBD1 (5 bases). Germline assignment: CDR1 LGHNA and CDR2 YSLEER. The CDR3 runs to 15 residues. V was clipped by 0 bases and J by 6 bases, with 11 bases between them. The DNA for the CDR3 is TGCGCCAGCAGCCAAGATCCGCTAGGGGCCGGGGAGCTGTTTTTT. This gives the protein CASSQDPLGAGELFF.

The chain joins TRBV19 to TRBJ2-3, with 8 bases lining up with TRBD2. Germline V gene sequence: CDR1 LNHDA, CDR2 SQIVND (reference sequence). This CDR3 comprises 14 residues. Trimming took 4 bases from V and 3 from J; bases not matched to a gene: 3. CDR3 amino acids: CASSTSGRTDTQYF. CDR3 sequence (DNA): TGTGCCAGTAGTACTAGCGGGCGGACAGATACGCAGTATTTT.

The chain employs TRBV7-2 and TRBJ1-2; possible D gene TRBD1, 5 bases. The V and J ends lost 2 bases and 5 bases respectively, with 9 bases between them. The length of the CDR3 is 13 residues. The V gene's germline CDR1 is SGHTA and CDR2 FQGNSA. The CDR3 sequence: CASSLSSGYGYTF. The CDR3 coding sequence is TGTGCCAGCAGCTTATCATCAGGGTATGGCTACACCTTC.

The rearrangement links TRBV5-4 to TRBJ2-7; no firm D call. V lost 4 bases and J lost 0, with 11 bases in between. Germline V CDR1 and CDR2: SGHNT, YYREEE (reference sequence). The CDR3 is made up of 14 amino acids. The CDR3 here is CASSIDSRSYEQYF. The DNA for the CDR3 is TGTGCCAGCAGCATAGACTCCCGCTCCTACGAGCAGTACTTC.

The V gene is TRBV30, the J gene TRBJ1-2; tentative D call: TRBD1 (5 bases). This CDR3 region has 11 residues. The ends were cut back, 8 bases at V and 4 bases at J, with 11 bases in the middle. CDR1 is GTSNPN and CDR2 is SVGIG in the germline V gene (reference sequence). The DNA of the CDR3 is TGTGCCCTTCGTGGGGCCTATGGCTACACCTTC. It translates to CALRGAYGYTF.

The sample holds one count of this clone. The chain employs TRBV6-1 and TRBJ2-4, with 8 bases aligning to TRBD2. The CDR3 runs 15 residues. Germline V gene data show CDR1 as MNHNS and CDR2 as SASEGT. J lost 1 base, V lost 3 bases, and 2 bases had no gene match. As DNA, the CDR3 is TGTGCCAGCAGTGACAGCGGGAGCGCCAAAAACATTCAGTACTTC. This encodes CASSDSGSAKNIQYF.

The chain has TRBV10-3 and TRBJ2-6, with 8 bases matching TRBD1. The germline V gene has CDR1 ENHRY and CDR2 SYGVKD. The CDR3 sequence is 17 residues long. The junction had 4 bases not matched to a gene; V was cut back by 1 base and J by 2 bases. CDR3 amino acids: CAISEWDRSTGANVLTF. CDR3 nucleotide sequence: TGTGCCATCAGTGAGTGGGACAGGAGCACTGGGGCCAACGTCCTGACTTTC.

The V gene is TRBV10-3, the J gene TRBJ2-7; D may be TRBD1 (6 bases). The CDR3 runs 11 residues. The germline V gene has CDR1 ENHRY and CDR2 SYGVKD. V lost 6 bases, J lost 4 bases, and 7 bases lay in between. The CDR3 loop is CAIRDRYEQYF. The CDR3 DNA follows: TGTGCCATCAGGGACAGATACGAGCAGTACTTC.

The chain couples TRBV11-1 to TRBJ2-7, with 10 bases identical to TRBD1. V lost 2 bases and J lost 5; bases outside the gene matches: 3. Germline loops: CDR1 SGHAT, CDR2 FQDESV (reference sequence). The CDR3 is 14 residues long. The CDR3 DNA follows: TGTGCCAGCAGCTTAAGAGGGACAGGGGACGAGCAGTACTTC. Translation: CASSLRGTGDEQYF.

Concerning this clone itself: Since a far larger clone is one base different, this is likely a read error. CDR3 in amino acids: CASSEDRGDYGYTF. The CDR3 region has the DNA TGTGCCAGCAGCGAAGACAGGGGGGACTATGGCTACACCTTC. The genes are TRBV2 and TRBJ1-2, with 9 bases lining up with TRBD1. The CDR3 runs to 14 residues. Germline V CDR1 and CDR2: SNHLY, FYNNEI.

This clone was picked up one time. The rearrangement uses TRBV20-1 and TRBJ1-1, with TRBD1 as a possible D gene (6 bases). This CDR3 has 11 residues. With 5 bases removed from V and 8 bases from J, the gap between germline ends came to 12 bases. CDR1 is DFQATT, CDR2 SNEGSKA, per germline (reference sequence). The CDR3 reads CSASGQYEAFF. Written as DNA, the CDR3 is TGCAGTGCTTCAGGACAGTACGAAGCTTTCTTT.

The gene calls are TRBV18 and TRBJ1-2, with a possible D match to TRBD1 (5 bases). CDR1 is KGHSH and CDR2 is LQKENI in the germline V gene. The ends were cut back, 3 bases at V and 0 bases at J, with 8 bases in the middle. The CDR3 sequence is 14 residues long. The CDR3 sequence is CASSPEGANYGYTF. CDR3 coding DNA: TGTGCCAGCTCACCGGAAGGGGCTAACTATGGCTACACCTTC.

V is TRBV7-2 and J is TRBJ2-7; 7 bases map to TRBD1. V shed 3 bases and J 5 bases; nucleotides not matched to a gene: 13. Germline CDR1 SGHTA, CDR2 FQGNSA. This CDR3 has 16 amino acids. The chain's CDR3 is CASSLGIGRGSDEQYF. In DNA, the CDR3 is TGTGCCAGCAGCTTGGGTATTGGCAGGGGGTCGGACGAGCAGTACTTC.